These 24 T cell receptor beta chains came from one sample sequenced in a study of human T cells and chemical hapten exposure. TCRdb reanalysed the RACE reads using MiXCR and keeps one entry per CDR3 protein. The sample lists more than 75,000 distinct CDR3 sequences; roughly 9.1% were seen once. Time point here: pre-sensitization, week 0. Treatment indicated: therapeutic diphenylcyclopropenone sensitization with weekly scalp DPC. The sample consisted of whole blood, taken in connection with sensitization to the hapten diphenylcyclopropenone (DPC). Every receptor here comes from a woman aged 40 to 50 with alopecia areata. Some clones in this sample may be carry-over from other donors' samples.

Points on this clonotype: This CDR3 fails to terminate in the conserved phenylalanine or tryptophan, so it likely reflects a read error. V gene TRBV19 combines with J gene TRBJ2-1, with 8 bases aligning to TRBD2. CDR1 is LNHDA, CDR2 SQIVND, per germline (reference sequence). CDR3 length equals 19 residues. The CDR3 here is CTSSVGGTRGFSSYNEQFI. DNA for the CDR3: TGTACCAGTAGTGTAGGCGGGACTAGAGGGTTTAGCTCCTACAATGAGCAGTTCATC.

This clonotype has only a few counts. The chain couples TRBV6-6 to TRBJ2-7, with D hard to call. Germline V gene lookup returns CDR1 MNHNY and CDR2 SVGAGI (reference sequence). Trimming cost V 2 bases and J 7 bases, with 12 bases left between them. The CDR3 is made up of 13 amino acids. In nucleotides, the CDR3 is TGTGCCAGCAGTTACAGGGCCGAGGTGGAGCAGTACTTC. Translation gives CASSYRAEVEQYF.

This clonotype appeared many times. The V gene is TRBV7-2, the J gene TRBJ2-1, with TRBD1 matching over 9 bases. From germline, CDR1 is SGHTA and CDR2 FQGNSA. Trimming at V came to 5 bases and at J to 7 bases, leaving 6 bases not matched to a gene. The CDR3 runs to 14 residues. The CDR3 here is CASSMTGGLNEQFF. The DNA for the CDR3 is TGTGCCAGCAGCATGACAGGGGGACTGAATGAGCAGTTCTTC.

This clonotype was observed a handful of times. The gene calls are TRBV12-3 or TRBV12-4 and TRBJ1-2; D is unclear. The CDR3 length is 13 residues. V was shortened by 8 bases and J by 2 bases, with 12 bases between the two germline ends. The CDR3 is CASLRSENYGYTF. The CDR3 nucleotides read TGTGCCAGCCTAAGATCTGAGAACTATGGCTACACCTTC.

This clonotype showed up many times. CDR3 sequence: CASSQSGAGSNTEAFF. In nucleotides, the CDR3 is TGCGCCAGCAGCCAGTCCGGGGCAGGGTCGAACACTGAAGCTTTCTTT. The V and J genes are TRBV4-3 and TRBJ1-1; D possibly corresponds to TRBD1 (5 bases). The CDR3 loop spans 16 amino acids. The germline V and J ends were trimmed by 3 bases and 1 base, with 15 bases remaining between them. In germline, CDR1 is LGHNA, CDR2 YSLEER.

The rearrangement links TRBV7-9 to TRBJ2-6, with D maybe TRBD2 (5 bases). Per germline, CDR1 SEHNR and CDR2 FQNEAQ (reference sequence). The CDR3 consists of 16 residues. V dropped 1 base and J dropped 0 bases, with 7 bases sitting between them. DNA of the CDR3: TGTGCCAGCAGCTTAGGGGAGAACTCTGGGGCCAACGTCCTGACTTTC. This translates into CASSLGENSGANVLTF.

This clonotype was counted a few times. The V and J genes are TRBV28 and TRBJ1-5; D gene unclear. The V end lost 2 bases, the J end lost 4 bases, and 9 bases lay between the germline ends. The CDR3 length is 14 residues. Germline-derived CDR1 and CDR2 are MDHEN and SYDVKM. Here the CDR3 reads CASSLARNNQPQHF. The CDR3 region has the DNA TGTGCCAGCAGTTTAGCCCGAAATAATCAGCCCCAGCATTTT.

The gene calls are TRBV6-4 and TRBJ2-3, with D hard to call. The length of the CDR3 is 15 residues. Germline V gene sequence: CDR1 MRHNA, CDR2 SNTAGT. V was clipped by 3 bases and J by 0 bases, with 10 bases between them. CDR3 bases: TGTGCCAGCAGTGAACGTGGTAGGAGCACAGATACGCAGTATTTT. It is translated as CASSERGRSTDTQYF.

This clonotype was seen ten or more times. The chain couples TRBV28 to TRBJ2-3, with TRBD2 matching 12 bases. V was clipped by 3 bases and J by 6 bases; unmatched bases: 7. Germline V gives CDR1 MDHEN, CDR2 SYDVKM. The length of the CDR3 is 16 residues. CDR3 sequence (DNA): TGTGCCAGCAGTTTGCTCCGACTAGCGGGGGCGGATACGCAGTATTTT. Translating it yields CASSLLRLAGADTQYF.

This clonotype was picked up a small number of times. This chain connects TRBV29-1 to TRBJ2-7; 7 nucleotides align to TRBD2. V lost 6 bases and J lost 3; bases outside the gene matches: 8. CDR3 length: 13 amino acids. Germline V gene data show CDR1 as SQVTM and CDR2 as ANQGSEA. The CDR3 region is CSVVSGEDYEQYF. The CDR3 DNA is TGCAGCGTCGTGAGCGGGGAGGACTACGAGCAGTACTTC.

This clonotype was counted ten times or more. The rearrangement uses TRBV4-2 and TRBJ1-1; no clear D. CDR1 is LGHNA, CDR2 YNFKEQ, per germline. V dropped 0 bases and J dropped 3 bases, with 8 bases sitting between them. CDR3 length: 14 residues. DNA for the CDR3: TGTGCCAGCAGCCAAGATTTTCAGTACACTGAAGCTTTCTTT. It translates to CASSQDFQYTEAFF.

This clonotype was seen more than once but under ten times. V usage is TRBV13 and J usage is TRBJ1-1; maybe TRBD1 (6 bases). The germline CDR1 and CDR2 sequences are PRHDT and FYEKMQ (reference sequence). V was shortened by 1 base and J by 3 bases, with 12 bases between the two germline ends. This CDR3 has 15 residues. The CDR3 region is CASSLAGEGDTEAFF. The CDR3 DNA follows: TGTGCCAGCAGCTTAGCTGGGGAGGGGGACACTGAAGCTTTCTTT.

This clonotype was recorded at least ten times. The V gene is TRBV9, the J gene TRBJ1-2, with D hard to call. CDR3 length: 11 amino acids. V was cut by 4 bases and J by 6 bases, with 7 bases left in between. Per germline, CDR1 SGDLS and CDR2 YYNGEE. The CDR3 DNA sequence: TGTGCCAGCAGCTCCCGCAATGGCTACACCTTC. This gives the protein CASSSRNGYTF.

This clonotype was seen at least ten times. The chain couples TRBV25-1 to TRBJ2-7; D may be TRBD1 (5 bases). CDR1 and CDR2 (germline): MGHDK, SYGVNS. The CDR3 is 12 residues long. The germline V and J ends were trimmed by 4 bases and 4 bases, with 8 bases remaining between them. The chain's CDR3 is CASSVTAYEQYF. DNA for the CDR3: TGTGCCAGCAGTGTGACAGCTTACGAGCAGTACTTC.

This clonotype was recorded at least ten times. The V and J genes are TRBV12-3 or TRBV12-4 and TRBJ2-3; 14 bases map to TRBD2. The CDR3 is 16 amino acids. Losses at the gene ends were 4 bases for V and 2 bases for J; bases not matched to a gene: 2. CDR3 residues: CASSSGLAGDTDTQYF. The CDR3, as DNA: TGTGCCAGCAGTTCGGGACTAGCGGGGGACACAGATACGCAGTATTTT.

V is TRBV12-3 or TRBV12-4 and J is TRBJ2-7; D could derive from TRBD1 or TRBD2 (5 bases each). V was pared by 5 bases and J by 6 bases, with 11 bases between. The CDR3 runs 12 residues. The CDR3: CASSPGTSEQYF. The CDR3 bases are TGTGCCAGCAGTCCAGGGACGTCCGAGCAGTACTTC.

This clonotype turned up a few times. The gene calls are TRBV10-2 and TRBJ2-2; the D is unclear. V was pared by 10 bases and J by 8 bases, with 8 bases between. This CDR3 contains 10 residues. CDR1 WSHSY and CDR2 SAAADI come from the germline V gene. The CDR3 DNA sequence: TGCGCCACCCGTGGGGGGGAGCTGTTTTTT. This sequence encodes CATRGGELFF.

This clonotype has ten or more counts. The chain joins TRBV29-1 to TRBJ2-4, with 7 bases lining up with TRBD1. J was trimmed by 7 bases and V by 5 bases; bases with no gene match: 11. CDR3 length equals 14 residues. Germline V gives CDR1 SQVTM, CDR2 ANQGSEA. CDR3 sequence reads: CSVYIQGWVNIQYF. The CDR3 DNA reads TGCAGCGTTTATATACAGGGGTGGGTGAACATTCAGTACTTC.

This clonotype has just a few counts. The chain employs TRBV28 and TRBJ2-3, with TRBD1 identical over 8 bases. This CDR3 has 14 residues. With V trimmed by 10 bases and J by 2 bases, 8 bases remained unmatched. The germline V gene has CDR1 MDHEN and CDR2 SYDVKM. The CDR3 loop reads CATLDRGFTDTQYF. The DNA for the CDR3 is TGTGCCACCCTTGACAGGGGCTTCACAGATACGCAGTATTTT.

This clonotype was found many times. The chain joins TRBV7-2 to TRBJ2-2, with 9 bases aligning to TRBD1. The length of the CDR3 is 16 residues. The trim removed 6 bases at V and 6 bases at J, leaving 11 bases unmatched. Germline V gene lookup returns CDR1 SGHTA and CDR2 FQGNSA. The CDR3 sequence is CASSRRTGVMSGELFF. The DNA for the CDR3 is TGTGCCAGCAGTCGCCGGACAGGGGTGATGTCCGGGGAGCTGTTTTTT.

At least ten counts were recorded for this clonotype. The J gene is TRBJ2-1, the V gene TRBV7-6, with TRBD1 as a possible D gene (6 bases). V lost 5 bases and J 6 bases, leaving 14 bases between the germline ends. Germline V gene lookup returns CDR1 SGHVS and CDR2 FNYEAQ. The CDR3 sequence is 14 residues long. The CDR3 DNA reads TGTGCCAGCAGCACCAGCCGAGGGGGCAATGAGCAGTTCTTC. This translates into CASSTSRGGNEQFF.

This clonotype has at least ten counts. The chain carries TRBV4-3 and TRBJ1-5; D is perhaps TRBD1 (6 bases). CDR1 and CDR2 from the germline V gene are LGHNA and YSLEER. The V end was cut by 4 bases, the J end by 6 bases, with 13 bases between. This CDR3 has 14 residues. The DNA for the CDR3 is TGCGCCAGCAGCCCACAGGGACTAGGTCAGCCCCAGCATTTT. It encodes CASSPQGLGQPQHF.

This clonotype was counted ten times or more. V gene TRBV12-3 or TRBV12-4 combines with J gene TRBJ2-7; D gene unclear. This CDR3 comprises 14 residues. Trimming cost V 5 bases and J 6 bases, with 17 bases left between them. Written as DNA, the CDR3 is TGTGCCAGCAGTCCTGATCCTGGACGGAGCGAGCAGTACTTC. Translation gives CASSPDPGRSEQYF.

The rearrangement joins TRBV12-3 or TRBV12-4 to TRBJ2-2, with 8 bases lining up with TRBD1. This CDR3 comprises 15 residues. V was pared by 6 bases and J by 4 bases, with 7 bases of the junction left unmatched. The CDR3: CASSLRTGITGELFF. The CDR3 nucleotides read TGTGCCAGCAGCCTTCGGACAGGGATCACCGGGGAGCTGTTTTTT.